The 4 T cell receptor beta chains presented below share a single source sample, sequenced in a study of T cells in Graves' hyperthyroidism and ophthalmopathy. There were TCR beta CDR3 regions amplified from RNA transcripts. The HTBI set primed first-round TCR CDR3 RT-PCR. TCRdb analysed the multiplex PCR reads with MiXCR anew, one entry per CDR3 protein. The data show a few hundred thousand distinct CDR3 sequences, approximately 15% seen once. Sample: blood. These receptors came from a woman aged 40 to 50 with Graves' ophthalmopathy.

In this sample, this clonotype turned up many times. V and J are TRBV12-3 or TRBV12-4 and TRBJ2-3; no clear D gene. V was cut by 2 bases and J by 4 bases, with 4 bases left in between. CDR3 length: 12 residues. In DNA, the CDR3 is TGTGCCAGCAGTTTATGGTCAGATACGCAGTATTTT. Amino acids: CASSLWSDTQYF.

This clonotype was picked up many times. V usage is TRBV20-1 and J usage is TRBJ2-4; possible D gene TRBD2, 5 bases. Trimming removed 5 bases from V and 0 bases from J, with 20 bases in between. The germline V gene has CDR1 DFQATT and CDR2 SNEGSKA (reference sequence). The CDR3 extends over 17 amino acids. The DNA of the CDR3 is TGCAGTGCTCCTCGGGAAAACACGCTATTAGCCAAAAACATTCAGTACTTC. Translated, it gives CSAPRENTLLAKNIQYF.

This clonotype was counted only a few times. The chain uses TRBV5-5 and TRBJ1-1, with D hard to call. Between the trimmed V and J ends, which lost 2 bases and 5 bases, there was a span of 13 bases. The CDR3 has 14 residues. Germline values: CDR1 SGHKS, CDR2 YYEKEE (reference sequence). The CDR3 protein is CASSFEVRGTEAFF. The CDR3 region has the DNA TGTGCCAGCAGCTTCGAGGTCCGGGGTACTGAAGCTTTCTTT.

V gene TRBV7-2 combines with J gene TRBJ2-3, with 8 positions matching TRBD2. Germline V gene data show CDR1 as SGHTA and CDR2 as FQGNSA. This CDR3 has 14 residues. The trim removed 1 base at V and 7 bases at J, leaving 4 bases unmatched. The CDR3 protein is CASSLERGLHTQYF. The CDR3 coding sequence is TGTGCCAGCAGCTTAGAGCGGGGGCTCCATACGCAGTATTTT.